This TCR beta chain was obtained from a study of blood T cells in healthy people across ages (dated by TCRdb to 2015 to 2017). Regarding the study in general: In model experiments, roughly one uniquely barcoded TCR beta cDNA molecule per two T cells was captured by template switching. To track age-related changes in TCR beta repertoire diversity, the study relied on deep sequencing normalized with unique cDNA molecular identifiers. The donors were divided into four age groups: young (average roughly 17 years), middle-aged (about 40), aged (approximately 64) and long-lived (about 80). To avoid experimental bias, donors of different ages were distributed randomly across sequencing lanes. Using the same blood draw, the study looked at two additional independent replicas of 1 million unique cDNA reads for two donors, one aged 18 to 30 and the other aged 80 or older. What the study reported, not specific to this receptor: Estimates of total diversity from one million sequenced T cells were regarded as lower bounds and underestimates. There was a strong correlation between observed TCR beta diversity and the percentage of naive T cells measured by flow cytometry. Donor CMV infection status was unknown, potentially confounding age-related changes in expanded clonotypes. Observed TCR beta diversity per million T cells fell roughly linearly with age, and a significant reduction was already apparent by age about 38. The long-lived group showed more naive CD4+ T cells, fewer expanded clones and increased TCR diversity than the aged group, suggesting age selection. Since profiling was done on bulk unsorted PBMCs, naive and antigen-experienced compartments could not be conclusively compared.

Library preparation used 5' RACE. Sequenced on an Illumina HiSeq 2500. A second PCR of roughly 7 to 11 cycles was performed with a sample-barcoded 5' primer and a J-beta primer mix. A unique molecular identifier was introduced onto each TCR beta cDNA molecule by a template-switch 5' adaptor carrying 12 random nucleotides. Each sample yielded at least 2.5 million CDR3-containing paired-end reads. First-strand cDNA synthesis was performed from all RNA using the Mint cDNA synthesis kit, with priming by a TRBC-specific oligonucleotide. Following uracil-DNA glycosylase treatment, all cDNA underwent a first 18-cycle PCR with the universal primers M1SS and BC2_uni_R. In the authors' own workflow: For normalization, 1 million high-quality reads were randomly selected from each sample, with every read carrying a distinct molecular identifier. Reads sharing molecular identifiers were discarded rather than binned into consensus sequences. MiTCR, run with a Q25 quality threshold and the strictest error-elimination algorithm, handled CDR3 identification, clonotype clustering and error correction. A nonparametric unseen species model with Euler transformation was used to estimate a lower bound on total TCR beta diversity. TCRdb's own reprocessing of the public reads used fastp at Q25 and MiXCR and kept productive beta chains. Each record represents a unique CDR3 protein, reported with the most common genes and DNA among its rows. The V and J calls come from TCRdb's annotation, not from the publication. This sample is represented by around 870,000 distinct CDR3 sequences; 25% to 30% of them were singletons. The top ten hold roughly a sixth of the sample.

Systemically healthy Caucasian individuals from Russia, some 36 in total and aged about 6 to 95 years, were included as donors. Each donor gave 8 to 10 milliliters of peripheral blood, drawn into EDTA-treated Vacutainer tubes. Ficoll-Paque density-gradient centrifugation was used to isolate PBMCs, with at least 7 million per sample. Total RNA, at least 6 micrograms per sample, was extracted from PBMCs with Trizol reagent. Naive CD45RAhigh/CD27high T cell percentages were measured by flow cytometry on a PBMC aliquot from every donor. The germline V gene specifies MDHEN as CDR1 and SYDVKM as CDR2. Its CDR3 holds 15 amino acids, cysteine through phenylalanine. Only CDR3 DNA remains: 45 bases, in frame from the first base. At the junction V is shortened by 4 bases and J by 5 bases; bases outside the gene matches: 6. About this clonotype itself: Its antigen is still unknown. Base quality data are lacking; no much larger clone is found one base away.

The chain joins TRBV28 to TRBJ2-2; TRBD1 agrees with 8 junctional bases. The sample was blood. The clonotype was recovered from a woman of 80 years or more in good health. This receptor carries the CDR3 CASSSTGVLTGELFF. The sequence in DNA is TGTGCCAGCAGTTCGACAGGGGTGTTGACCGGGGAGCTGTTTTTT.